This TCR beta chain is from a study of cytomegalovirus exposure and HLA in healthy donors. General study findings and limits: Rarity characterized most TCR sequences, yet some public TCRs appeared in many donors.

The PCR used 60 Vbeta and 13 Jbeta primers. TCRdb's copy holds only in-frame clones and misses some; the assay was immunoSEQ multiplex PCR. The top ten clones hold about 0.22% of a sample with approximately 200,000 clones, around 79% of them seen once. This clone was observed a single time. What it recognizes is unknown. The CDR3 runs to 17 residues. Trimming took 0 bases from V and 3 from J; bases not matched to a gene: 7. Germline assignment: CDR1 LNHNV and CDR2 YYDKDF (reference sequence). This rearrangement joins TRBV15 to TRBJ2-1, with 8 bases matching TRBD2. The specimen sequenced was PBMCs. This receptor was obtained from a girl aged 2-10 years in good health and CMV-seronegative. CDR3 DNA sequence: TGTGCCACCAGCAGAGATAGGGGCGGGGGGATCTACAATGAGCAGTTCTTC. Its protein is CATSRDRGGGIYNEQFF. Supplemented by reference TRBV15 and TRBJ2-1, the full variable domain reads DAMVIQNPRYQVTQFGKPVTLSCSQTLNHNVMYWYQQKSSQAPKLLFHYYDKDFNNEADTPDNFQSRRPNTSFCFLDIRSPGLGDTAMYLCATSRDRGGGIYNEQFFGPGTRLTVL.